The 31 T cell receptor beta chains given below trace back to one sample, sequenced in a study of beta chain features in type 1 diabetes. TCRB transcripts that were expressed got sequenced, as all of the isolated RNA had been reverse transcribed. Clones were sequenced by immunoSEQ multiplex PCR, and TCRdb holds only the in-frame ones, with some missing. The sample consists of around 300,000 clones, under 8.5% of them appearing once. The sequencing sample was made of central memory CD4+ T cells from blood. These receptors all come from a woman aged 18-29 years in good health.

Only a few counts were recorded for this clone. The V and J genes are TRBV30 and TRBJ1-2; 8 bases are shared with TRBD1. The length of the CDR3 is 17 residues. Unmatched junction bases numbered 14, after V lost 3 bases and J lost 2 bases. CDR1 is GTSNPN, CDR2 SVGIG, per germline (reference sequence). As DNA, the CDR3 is TGTGCCTGGAGCGCGGGACAGGCGAGCGAAACGAACTATGGCTACACCTTC. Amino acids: CAWSAGQASETNYGYTF.

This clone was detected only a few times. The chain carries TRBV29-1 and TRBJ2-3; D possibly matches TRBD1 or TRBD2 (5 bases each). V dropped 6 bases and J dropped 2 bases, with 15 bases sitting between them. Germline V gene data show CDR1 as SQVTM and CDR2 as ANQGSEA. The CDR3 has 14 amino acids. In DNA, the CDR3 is TGCAGCGTCCAGGGTGAGGGGTACACAGATACGCAGTATTTT. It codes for CSVQGEGYTDTQYF.

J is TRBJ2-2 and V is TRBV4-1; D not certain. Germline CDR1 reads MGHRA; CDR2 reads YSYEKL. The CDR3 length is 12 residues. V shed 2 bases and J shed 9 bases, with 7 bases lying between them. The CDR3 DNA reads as TGCGCCAGCAGCCAACATAACAGGGAGCTGTTTTTT. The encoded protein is CASSQHNRELFF.

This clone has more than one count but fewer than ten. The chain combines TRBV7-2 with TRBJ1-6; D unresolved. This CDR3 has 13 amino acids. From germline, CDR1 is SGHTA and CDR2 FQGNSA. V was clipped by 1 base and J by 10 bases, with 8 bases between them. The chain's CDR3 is CASSLEARSPLHF. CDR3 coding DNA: TGTGCCAGCAGCTTAGAAGCGAGATCACCCCTCCACTTT.

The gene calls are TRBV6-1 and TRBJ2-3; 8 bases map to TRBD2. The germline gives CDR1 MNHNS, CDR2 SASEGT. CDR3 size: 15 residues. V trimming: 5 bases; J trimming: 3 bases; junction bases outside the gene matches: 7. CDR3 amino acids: CASSSGTRGTDTQYF. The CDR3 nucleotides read TGTGCCAGCAGTTCCGGGACTAGAGGTACAGATACGCAGTATTTT.

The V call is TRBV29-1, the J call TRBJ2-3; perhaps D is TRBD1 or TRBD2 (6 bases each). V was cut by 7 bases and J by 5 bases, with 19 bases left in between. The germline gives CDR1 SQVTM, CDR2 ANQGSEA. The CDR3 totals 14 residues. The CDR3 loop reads CSGLPGATQDTQYF. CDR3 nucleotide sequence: TGCAGCGGGCTGCCGGGGGCAACACAAGATACGCAGTATTTT.

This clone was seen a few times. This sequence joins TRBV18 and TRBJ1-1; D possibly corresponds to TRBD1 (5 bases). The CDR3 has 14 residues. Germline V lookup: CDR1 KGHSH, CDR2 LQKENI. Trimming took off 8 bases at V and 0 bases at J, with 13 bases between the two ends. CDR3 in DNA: TGTGCCAGCCTTCGGGCGGGGGTGAACACTGAAGCTTTCTTT. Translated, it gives CASLRAGVNTEAFF.

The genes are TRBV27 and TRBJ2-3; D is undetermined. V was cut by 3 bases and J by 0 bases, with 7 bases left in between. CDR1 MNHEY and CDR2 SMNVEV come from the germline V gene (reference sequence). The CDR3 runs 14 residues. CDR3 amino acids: CASSFRRSTDTQYF. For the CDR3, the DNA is TGTGCCAGCAGTTTCCGGCGGAGCACAGATACGCAGTATTTT.

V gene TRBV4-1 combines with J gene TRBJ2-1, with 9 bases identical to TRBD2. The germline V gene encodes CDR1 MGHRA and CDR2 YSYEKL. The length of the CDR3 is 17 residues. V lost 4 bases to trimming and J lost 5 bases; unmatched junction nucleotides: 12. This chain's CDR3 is CASSPSWASGVDNEQFF. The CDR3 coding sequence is TGCGCCAGCAGCCCCTCTTGGGCTAGCGGGGTGGACAATGAGCAGTTCTTC.

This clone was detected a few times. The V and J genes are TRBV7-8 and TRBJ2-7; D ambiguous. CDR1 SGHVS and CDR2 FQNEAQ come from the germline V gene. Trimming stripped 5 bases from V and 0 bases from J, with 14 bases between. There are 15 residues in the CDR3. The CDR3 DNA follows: TGTGCCAGCAGCCTGAAGGGTGGGGACTCCTACGAGCAGTACTTC. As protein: CASSLKGGDSYEQYF.

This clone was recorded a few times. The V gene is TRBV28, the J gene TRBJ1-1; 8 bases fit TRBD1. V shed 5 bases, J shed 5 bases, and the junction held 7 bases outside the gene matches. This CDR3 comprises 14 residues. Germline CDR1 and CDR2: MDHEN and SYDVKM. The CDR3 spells CASSRGTGRTEAFF. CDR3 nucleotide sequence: TGTGCCAGCAGTCGGGGGACAGGCAGGACTGAAGCTTTCTTT.

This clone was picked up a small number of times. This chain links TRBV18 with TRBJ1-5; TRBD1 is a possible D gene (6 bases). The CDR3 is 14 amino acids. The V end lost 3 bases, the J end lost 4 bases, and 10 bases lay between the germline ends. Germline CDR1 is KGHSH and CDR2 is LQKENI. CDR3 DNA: TGTGCCAGCTCACCTAACAGGGAAAATCAGCCCCAGCATTTT. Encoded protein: CASSPNRENQPQHF.

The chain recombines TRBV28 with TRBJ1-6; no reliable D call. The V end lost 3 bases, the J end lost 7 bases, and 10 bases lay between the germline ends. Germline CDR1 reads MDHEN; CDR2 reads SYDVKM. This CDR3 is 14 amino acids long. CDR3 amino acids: CASSLGRSNSPLHF. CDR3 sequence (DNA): TGTGCCAGCAGTTTGGGCAGGAGCAATTCACCCCTCCACTTT.

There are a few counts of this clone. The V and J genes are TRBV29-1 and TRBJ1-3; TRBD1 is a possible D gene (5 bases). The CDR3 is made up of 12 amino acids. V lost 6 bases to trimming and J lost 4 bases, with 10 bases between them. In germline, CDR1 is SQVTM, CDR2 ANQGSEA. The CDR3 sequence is CSVTGWGNTIYF. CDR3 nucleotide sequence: TGCAGCGTCACAGGTTGGGGAAACACCATATATTTT.

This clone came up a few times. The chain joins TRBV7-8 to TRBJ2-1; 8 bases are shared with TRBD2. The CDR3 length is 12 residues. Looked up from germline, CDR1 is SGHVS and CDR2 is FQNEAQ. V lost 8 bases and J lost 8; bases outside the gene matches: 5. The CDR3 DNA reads TGTGCCAGCGGACTAGCCTCCGATGAGCAGTTCTTC. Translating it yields CASGLASDEQFF.

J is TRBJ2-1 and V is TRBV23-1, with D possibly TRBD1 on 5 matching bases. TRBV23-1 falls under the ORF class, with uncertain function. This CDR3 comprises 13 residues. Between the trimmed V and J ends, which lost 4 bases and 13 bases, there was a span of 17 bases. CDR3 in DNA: TGCGCCAGCAGTCTCGGACACGGCCTTAATCAGTTCTTC. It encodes CASSLGHGLNQFF.

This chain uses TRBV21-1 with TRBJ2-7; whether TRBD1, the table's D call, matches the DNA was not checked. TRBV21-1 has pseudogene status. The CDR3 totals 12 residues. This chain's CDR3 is CASTRVCGTGIV. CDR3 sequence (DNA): TGTGCCAGCACCAGGGTTTGTGGGACAGGGATAGTC.

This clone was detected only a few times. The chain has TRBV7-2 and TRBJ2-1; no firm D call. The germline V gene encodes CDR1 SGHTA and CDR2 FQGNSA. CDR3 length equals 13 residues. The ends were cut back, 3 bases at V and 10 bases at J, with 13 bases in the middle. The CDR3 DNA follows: TGTGCCAGCAGCTTGCAAGGCTACGGCGAGCAGTTCTTC. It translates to CASSLQGYGEQFF. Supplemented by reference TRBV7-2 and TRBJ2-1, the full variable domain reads GAGVSQSPSNKVTEKGKDVELRCDPISGHTALYWYRQSLGQGLEFLIYFQGNSAPDKSGLPSDRFSAERTGGSVSTLTIQRTQQEDSAVYLCASSLQGYGEQFFGPGTRLTVL.

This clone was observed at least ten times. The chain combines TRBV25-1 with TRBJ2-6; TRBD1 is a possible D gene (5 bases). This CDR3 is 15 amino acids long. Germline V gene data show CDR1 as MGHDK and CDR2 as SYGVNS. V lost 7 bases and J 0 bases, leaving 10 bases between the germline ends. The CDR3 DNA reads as TGTGCCAGCACCCAGGGTGGCTCTGGGGCCAACGTCCTGACTTTC. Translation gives CASTQGGSGANVLTF. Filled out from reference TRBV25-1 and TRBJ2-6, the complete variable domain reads EADIYQTPRYLVIGTGKKITLECSQTMGHDKMYWYQQDPGMELHLIHYSYGVNSTEKGDLSSESTVSRIRTEHFPLTLESARPSHTSQYLCASTQGGSGANVLTFGAGSRLTVL.

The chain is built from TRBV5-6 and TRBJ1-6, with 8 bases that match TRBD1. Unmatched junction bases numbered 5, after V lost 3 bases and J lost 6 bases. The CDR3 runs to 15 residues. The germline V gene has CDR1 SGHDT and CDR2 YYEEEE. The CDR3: CASSSLTGANSPLHF. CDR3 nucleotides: TGTGCCAGCAGCTCCTTGACAGGGGCTAATTCACCCCTCCACTTT.

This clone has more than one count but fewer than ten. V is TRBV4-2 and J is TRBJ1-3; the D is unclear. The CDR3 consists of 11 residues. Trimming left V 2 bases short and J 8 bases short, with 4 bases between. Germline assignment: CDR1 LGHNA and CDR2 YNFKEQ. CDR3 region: CASSQRDTIYF. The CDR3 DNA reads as TGTGCCAGCAGCCAAAGAGACACCATATATTTT.

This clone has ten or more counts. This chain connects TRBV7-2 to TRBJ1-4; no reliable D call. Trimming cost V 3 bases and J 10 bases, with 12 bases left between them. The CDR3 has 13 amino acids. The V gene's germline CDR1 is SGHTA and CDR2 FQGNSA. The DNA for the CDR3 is TGTGCCAGCAGCTTGGCAGGAAGGGTAAAACTGTTTTTT. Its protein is CASSLAGRVKLFF.

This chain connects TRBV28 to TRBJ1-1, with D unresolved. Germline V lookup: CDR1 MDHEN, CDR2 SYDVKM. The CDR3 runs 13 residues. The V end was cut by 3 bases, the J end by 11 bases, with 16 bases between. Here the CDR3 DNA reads TGTGCCAGCAGTTTGAGTACCATAGGGAGGGCTTTCTTT. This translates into CASSLSTIGRAFF.

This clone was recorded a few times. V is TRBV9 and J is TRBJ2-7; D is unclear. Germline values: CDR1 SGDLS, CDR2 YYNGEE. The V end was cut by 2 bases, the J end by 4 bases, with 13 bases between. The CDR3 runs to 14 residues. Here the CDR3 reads CASSVDPTPYEQYF. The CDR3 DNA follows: TGTGCCAGCAGCGTCGACCCTACACCTTACGAGCAGTACTTC.

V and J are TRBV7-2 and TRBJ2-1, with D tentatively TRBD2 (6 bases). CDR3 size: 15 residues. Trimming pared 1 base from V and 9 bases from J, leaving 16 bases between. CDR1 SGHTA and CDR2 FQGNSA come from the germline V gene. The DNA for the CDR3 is TGTGCCAGCAGCTTAGTTGCTCCGCGGGGTGGTGAGCAGTTCTTC. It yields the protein CASSLVAPRGGEQFF. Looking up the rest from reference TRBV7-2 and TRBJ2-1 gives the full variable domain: GAGVSQSPSNKVTEKGKDVELRCDPISGHTALYWYRQSLGQGLEFLIYFQGNSAPDKSGLPSDRFSAERTGGSVSTLTIQRTQQEDSAVYLCASSLVAPRGGEQFFGPGTRLTVL.

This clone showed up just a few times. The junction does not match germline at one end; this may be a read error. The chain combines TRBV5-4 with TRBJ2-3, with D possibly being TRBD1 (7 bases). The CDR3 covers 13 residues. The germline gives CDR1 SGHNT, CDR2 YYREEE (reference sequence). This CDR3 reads CASSQGGTDTQYF. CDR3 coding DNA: TGCGCCAGCAGCCAGGGGGGAACAGATACGCAGTATTTT. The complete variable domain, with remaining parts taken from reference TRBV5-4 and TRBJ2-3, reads ETGVTQSPTHLIKTRGQQVTLRCSSQSGHNTVSWYQQALGQGPQFIFQYYREEENGRGNFPPRFSGLQFPNYSSELNVNALELDDSALYLCASSQGGTDTQYFGPGTRLTVL.

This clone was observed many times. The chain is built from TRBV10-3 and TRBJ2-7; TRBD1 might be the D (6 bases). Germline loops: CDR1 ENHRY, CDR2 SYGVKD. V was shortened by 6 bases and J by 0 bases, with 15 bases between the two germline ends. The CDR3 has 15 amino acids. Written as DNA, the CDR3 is TGTGCCATCAGGCCCGGGACACAGAGCTCCTACGAGCAGTACTTC. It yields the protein CAIRPGTQSSYEQYF.

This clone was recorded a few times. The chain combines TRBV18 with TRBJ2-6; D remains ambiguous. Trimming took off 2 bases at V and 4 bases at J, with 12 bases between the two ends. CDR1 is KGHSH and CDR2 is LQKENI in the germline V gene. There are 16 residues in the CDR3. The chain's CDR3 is CASSPNIWEGANVLTF. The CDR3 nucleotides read TGTGCCAGCTCACCAAACATTTGGGAAGGGGCCAACGTCCTGACTTTC.

CDR3 loop: CASSMTGQLFMNTEAFF. The CDR3 DNA sequence: TGTGCCAGTAGTATGACCGGACAGCTCTTTATGAACACTGAAGCTTTCTTT. The J gene is TRBJ1-1, the V gene TRBV19; D perhaps matches TRBD1 (6 bases). The CDR3 has 17 amino acids. V was trimmed by 3 bases and J by 0 bases, leaving 17 bases between them. CDR1 and CDR2 from the germline V gene are LNHDA and SQIVND (reference sequence).

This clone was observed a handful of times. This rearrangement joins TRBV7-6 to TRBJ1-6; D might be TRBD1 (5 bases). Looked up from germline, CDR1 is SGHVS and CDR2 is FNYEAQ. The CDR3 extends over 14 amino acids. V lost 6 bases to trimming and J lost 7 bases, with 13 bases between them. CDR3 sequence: CASSRSGGNSPLHF. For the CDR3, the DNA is TGTGCCAGCAGTCGATCGGGGGGAAATTCACCCCTCCACTTT.

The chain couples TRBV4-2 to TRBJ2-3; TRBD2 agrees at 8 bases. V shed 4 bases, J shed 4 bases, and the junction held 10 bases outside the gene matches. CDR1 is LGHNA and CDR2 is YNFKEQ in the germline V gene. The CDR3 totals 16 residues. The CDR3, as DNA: TGTGCCAGCAGCCCGCGGGGGGAAGTTCGGGCAGATACGCAGTATTTT. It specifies CASSPRGEVRADTQYF.